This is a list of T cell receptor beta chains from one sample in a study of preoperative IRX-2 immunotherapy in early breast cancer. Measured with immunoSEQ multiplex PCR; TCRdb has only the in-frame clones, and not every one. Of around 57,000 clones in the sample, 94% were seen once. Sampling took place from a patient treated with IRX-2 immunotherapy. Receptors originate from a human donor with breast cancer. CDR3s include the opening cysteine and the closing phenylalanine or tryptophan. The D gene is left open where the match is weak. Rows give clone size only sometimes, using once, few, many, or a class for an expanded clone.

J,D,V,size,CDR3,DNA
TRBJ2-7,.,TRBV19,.,CASSRTSVGYEQYF,TGTGCCAGTAGTAGGACAAGCGTAGGGTACGAGCAGTACTTC
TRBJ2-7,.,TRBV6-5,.,CASSYFGGPAEQYF,TGTGCCAGCAGTTACTTTGGGGGCCCGGCCGAGCAGTACTTC
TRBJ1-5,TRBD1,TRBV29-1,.,CSTWTGGNQPQHF,TGCAGCACATGGACAGGGGGTAATCAGCCCCAGCATTTT
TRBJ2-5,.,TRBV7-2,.,CASSLGGQETQYF,TGTGCCAGCAGCTTAGGGGGCCAAGAGACCCAGTACTTC
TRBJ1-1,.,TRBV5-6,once,CASSLGPPKGEAFF,TGTGCCAGCAGCTTGGGGCCGCCCAAAGGAGAAGCTTTCTTT
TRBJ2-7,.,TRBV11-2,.,CASSLGSYEQYF,TGTGCCAGCAGCTTGGGATCCTACGAGCAGTACTTC
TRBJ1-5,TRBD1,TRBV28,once,CANRRGGGGGQPQHF,TGTGCCAACAGGAGAGGAGGGGGCGGAGGTCAGCCCCAGCATTTT
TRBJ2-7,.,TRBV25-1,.,CASTTLQGMTYEQYF,TGTGCCAGCACAACGCTCCAGGGGATGACCTACGAGCAGTACTTC
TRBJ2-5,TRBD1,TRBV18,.,CASSPDRSAQYF,TGTGCCAGCTCACCGGACAGGAGCGCCCAGTACTTC
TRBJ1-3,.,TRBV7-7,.,CASSKLTGNTIYF,TGTGCCAGCAGCAAACTCACGGGAAACACCATATATTTT
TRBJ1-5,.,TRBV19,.,CASSIPVGPQHF,TGTGCCAGTAGTATTCCCGTCGGGCCCCAGCATTTT
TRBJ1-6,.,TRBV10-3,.,CAISAGRDSPLHF,TGTGCCATCAGTGCCGGGAGGGATTCACCCCTCCACTTT
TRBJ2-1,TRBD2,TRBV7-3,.,CASSLELAGRIEQFF,TGTGCCAGCAGCTTAGAACTAGCGGGACGGATTGAGCAGTTCTTC
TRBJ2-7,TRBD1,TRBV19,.,CASSGNRGPYEQYF,TGTGCCAGTAGCGGTAACAGGGGGCCCTACGAGCAGTACTTC
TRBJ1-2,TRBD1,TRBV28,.,CASYRQGAHYGYTF,TGTGCCAGCTACAGACAGGGGGCGCACTATGGCTACACCTTC
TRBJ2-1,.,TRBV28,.,CASSLSYNEQFF,TGTGCCAGCAGTTTATCGTACAATGAGCAGTTCTTC
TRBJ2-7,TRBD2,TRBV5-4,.,CASSLGLAGGYEQYF,TGTGCCAGCAGCTTGGGACTAGCGGGGGGTTACGAGCAGTACTTC
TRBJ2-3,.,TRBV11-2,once,CASSSPPLDTQYF,TGTGCCAGCAGCTCCCCTCCCCTGGATACGCAGTATTTT
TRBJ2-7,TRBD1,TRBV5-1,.,CASSWRAQGAYEQYF,TGCGCCAGCAGCTGGAGGGCACAGGGGGCCTACGAGCAGTACTTC
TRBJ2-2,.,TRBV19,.,CASISVRGRTGELFF,TGTGCCAGTATCTCCGTACGGGGGCGCACCGGGGAGCTGTTTTTT
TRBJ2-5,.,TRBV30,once,CAWSRLGETQYF,TGTGCCTGGAGTAGACTCGGGGAGACCCAGTACTTC
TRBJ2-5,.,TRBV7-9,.,CASGHGEETQYF,TGTGCCAGCGGGCACGGTGAGGAGACCCAGTACTTC
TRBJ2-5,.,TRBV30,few,CAWSLAGETQYF,TGTGCCTGGAGCCTAGCTGGTGAGACCCAGTACTTC
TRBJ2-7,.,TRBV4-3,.,CASSQEWASREQYF,TGCGCCAGCAGCCAAGAGTGGGCTAGCCGCGAGCAGTACTTC
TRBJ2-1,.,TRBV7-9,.,CASNNYNEQFF,TGTGCCAGCAACAACTACAATGAGCAGTTCTTC
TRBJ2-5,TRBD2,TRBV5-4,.,CASSLAELAEETQYF,TGTGCCAGCAGCTTGGCCGAACTAGCGGAAGAGACCCAGTACTTC
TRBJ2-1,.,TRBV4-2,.,CASSQERGFLLQFF,TGTGCCAGCAGCCAAGAAAGGGGATTTCTACTACAGTTCTTC
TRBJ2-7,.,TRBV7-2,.,CASSLAGANEQYF,TGTGCCAGCAGCTTAGCAGGGGCCAACGAGCAGTACTTC
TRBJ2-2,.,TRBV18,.,CASSPQRLGRGNTGELFF,TGTGCCAGCTCACCTCAACGACTAGGGCGGGGAAACACCGGGGAGCTGTTTTTT
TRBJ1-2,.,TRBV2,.,CASSGGGRLNYGYTF,TGTGCCAGCAGTGGGGGCGGCCGCCTTAACTATGGCTACACCTTC
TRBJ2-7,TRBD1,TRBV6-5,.,CASSGTGSYEQYF,TGTGCCAGCAGTGGGACAGGATCCTACGAGCAGTACTTC